Presented here are 6 T cell receptor beta chains from one specimen sequenced in a study of T cells in Graves' hyperthyroidism and ophthalmopathy. Amplification of TCR beta CDR3 regions was performed using RNA transcripts as template. When the TCR CDR3 underwent first-round RT-PCR, the HTBI primer set was used. TCRdb reanalysed the multiplex PCR reads using MiXCR and keeps one entry per CDR3 protein. The table has about 700,000 distinct CDR3 sequences, around 15% seen once. Sequenced input: blood. Source of these receptors: a woman between 18 and 29 years old with Graves' hyperthyroidism.

CDR3 sequence (DNA): TGTGCCAGCATTCAACCAGCCGGGGGGGGGGATCAGCCCCAGCATTTT. Its translation is CASIQPAGGGDQPQHF. The chain links TRBV28 to TRBJ1-5; TRBD1 is a possible D gene (5 bases). V was pared by 7 bases and J by 5 bases, with 21 bases between. The length of the CDR3 is 16 residues. Germline V gene lookup returns CDR1 MDHEN and CDR2 SYDVKM.

The chain employs TRBV4-1 and TRBJ2-5; TRBD2 aligns across 11 bases. The CDR3 loop spans 22 amino acids. Germline V CDR1 and CDR2: MGHRA, YSYEKL. The ends lost 1 base at V and 1 base at J; junction bases unmatched: 20. The CDR3 DNA reads TGCGCCAGCAGCCAAGTAATCCACTTGTCTAGCGGGAGGTTTGGTCGCCAAGAGACCCAGTACTTC. As protein: CASSQVIHLSSGRFGRQETQYF.

The CDR3 DNA reads as TGTGCCAGCAAGAATCAGGACATTCAGTACTTC. Its translation: CASKNQDIQYF. V and J are TRBV28 and TRBJ2-4, with D uncertain. Germline-derived CDR1 and CDR2 are MDHEN and SYDVKM. The CDR3 covers 11 residues. Trimming removed 7 bases from V and 8 bases from J, with 9 bases in between.

This clonotype was detected only a few times. The chain recombines TRBV7-8 with TRBJ2-1; 12 bases are shared with TRBD2. Per germline, CDR1 SGHVS and CDR2 FQNEAQ. Trimming took 2 bases from V and 0 from J; bases not matched to a gene: 5. The CDR3 is 18 residues long. CDR3 amino acids: CASSLPSGRARSYNEQFF. The CDR3, as DNA: TGTGCCAGCAGCTTACCTAGCGGGAGGGCCCGCTCCTACAATGAGCAGTTCTTC.

This clonotype was counted only a few times. The chain is built from TRBV2 and TRBJ2-1; 12 nucleotides line up with TRBD1. From germline, CDR1 is SNHLY and CDR2 FYNNEI. The trim removed 8 bases at V and 10 bases at J, leaving 6 bases unmatched. This CDR3 region has 13 residues. In DNA, the CDR3 is TGTGCCAGCGTGGGACAGGGGGCTTTCGAGCAGTTCTTC. Protein product: CASVGQGAFEQFF. Supplemented by reference TRBV2 and TRBJ2-1, the full variable domain reads EPEVTQTPSHQVTQMGQEVILRCVPISNHLYFYWYRQILGQKVEFLVSFYNNEISEKSEIFDDQFSVERPDGSNFTLKIRSTKLEDSAMYFCASVGQGAFEQFFGPGTRLTVL.

This clonotype was recorded at least ten times. The chain recombines TRBV6-1 with TRBJ1-2; 9 positions agree with TRBD1. V shed 5 bases, J shed 6 bases, and the junction held 10 bases outside the gene matches. This CDR3 region has 15 residues. Germline CDR1 and CDR2: MNHNS and SASEGT. The CDR3 loop is CASSSRPRQGDGYTF. For the CDR3, the DNA is TGTGCCAGCAGTTCACGACCTCGACAGGGGGATGGCTACACCTTC.